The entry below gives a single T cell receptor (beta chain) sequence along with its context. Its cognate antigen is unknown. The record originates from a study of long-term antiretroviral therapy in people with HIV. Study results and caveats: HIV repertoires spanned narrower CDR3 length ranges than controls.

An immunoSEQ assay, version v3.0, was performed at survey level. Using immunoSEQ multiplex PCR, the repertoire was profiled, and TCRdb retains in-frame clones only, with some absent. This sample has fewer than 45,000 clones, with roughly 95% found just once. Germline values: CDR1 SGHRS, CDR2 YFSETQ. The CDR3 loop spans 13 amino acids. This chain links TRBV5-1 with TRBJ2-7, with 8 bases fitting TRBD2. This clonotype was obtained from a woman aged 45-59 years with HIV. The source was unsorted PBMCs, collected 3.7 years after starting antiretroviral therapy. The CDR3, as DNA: TGCGCTCCATGGCAGCGGGGGAGCTACGAGCAGTACTTC. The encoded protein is CAPWQRGSYEQYF.